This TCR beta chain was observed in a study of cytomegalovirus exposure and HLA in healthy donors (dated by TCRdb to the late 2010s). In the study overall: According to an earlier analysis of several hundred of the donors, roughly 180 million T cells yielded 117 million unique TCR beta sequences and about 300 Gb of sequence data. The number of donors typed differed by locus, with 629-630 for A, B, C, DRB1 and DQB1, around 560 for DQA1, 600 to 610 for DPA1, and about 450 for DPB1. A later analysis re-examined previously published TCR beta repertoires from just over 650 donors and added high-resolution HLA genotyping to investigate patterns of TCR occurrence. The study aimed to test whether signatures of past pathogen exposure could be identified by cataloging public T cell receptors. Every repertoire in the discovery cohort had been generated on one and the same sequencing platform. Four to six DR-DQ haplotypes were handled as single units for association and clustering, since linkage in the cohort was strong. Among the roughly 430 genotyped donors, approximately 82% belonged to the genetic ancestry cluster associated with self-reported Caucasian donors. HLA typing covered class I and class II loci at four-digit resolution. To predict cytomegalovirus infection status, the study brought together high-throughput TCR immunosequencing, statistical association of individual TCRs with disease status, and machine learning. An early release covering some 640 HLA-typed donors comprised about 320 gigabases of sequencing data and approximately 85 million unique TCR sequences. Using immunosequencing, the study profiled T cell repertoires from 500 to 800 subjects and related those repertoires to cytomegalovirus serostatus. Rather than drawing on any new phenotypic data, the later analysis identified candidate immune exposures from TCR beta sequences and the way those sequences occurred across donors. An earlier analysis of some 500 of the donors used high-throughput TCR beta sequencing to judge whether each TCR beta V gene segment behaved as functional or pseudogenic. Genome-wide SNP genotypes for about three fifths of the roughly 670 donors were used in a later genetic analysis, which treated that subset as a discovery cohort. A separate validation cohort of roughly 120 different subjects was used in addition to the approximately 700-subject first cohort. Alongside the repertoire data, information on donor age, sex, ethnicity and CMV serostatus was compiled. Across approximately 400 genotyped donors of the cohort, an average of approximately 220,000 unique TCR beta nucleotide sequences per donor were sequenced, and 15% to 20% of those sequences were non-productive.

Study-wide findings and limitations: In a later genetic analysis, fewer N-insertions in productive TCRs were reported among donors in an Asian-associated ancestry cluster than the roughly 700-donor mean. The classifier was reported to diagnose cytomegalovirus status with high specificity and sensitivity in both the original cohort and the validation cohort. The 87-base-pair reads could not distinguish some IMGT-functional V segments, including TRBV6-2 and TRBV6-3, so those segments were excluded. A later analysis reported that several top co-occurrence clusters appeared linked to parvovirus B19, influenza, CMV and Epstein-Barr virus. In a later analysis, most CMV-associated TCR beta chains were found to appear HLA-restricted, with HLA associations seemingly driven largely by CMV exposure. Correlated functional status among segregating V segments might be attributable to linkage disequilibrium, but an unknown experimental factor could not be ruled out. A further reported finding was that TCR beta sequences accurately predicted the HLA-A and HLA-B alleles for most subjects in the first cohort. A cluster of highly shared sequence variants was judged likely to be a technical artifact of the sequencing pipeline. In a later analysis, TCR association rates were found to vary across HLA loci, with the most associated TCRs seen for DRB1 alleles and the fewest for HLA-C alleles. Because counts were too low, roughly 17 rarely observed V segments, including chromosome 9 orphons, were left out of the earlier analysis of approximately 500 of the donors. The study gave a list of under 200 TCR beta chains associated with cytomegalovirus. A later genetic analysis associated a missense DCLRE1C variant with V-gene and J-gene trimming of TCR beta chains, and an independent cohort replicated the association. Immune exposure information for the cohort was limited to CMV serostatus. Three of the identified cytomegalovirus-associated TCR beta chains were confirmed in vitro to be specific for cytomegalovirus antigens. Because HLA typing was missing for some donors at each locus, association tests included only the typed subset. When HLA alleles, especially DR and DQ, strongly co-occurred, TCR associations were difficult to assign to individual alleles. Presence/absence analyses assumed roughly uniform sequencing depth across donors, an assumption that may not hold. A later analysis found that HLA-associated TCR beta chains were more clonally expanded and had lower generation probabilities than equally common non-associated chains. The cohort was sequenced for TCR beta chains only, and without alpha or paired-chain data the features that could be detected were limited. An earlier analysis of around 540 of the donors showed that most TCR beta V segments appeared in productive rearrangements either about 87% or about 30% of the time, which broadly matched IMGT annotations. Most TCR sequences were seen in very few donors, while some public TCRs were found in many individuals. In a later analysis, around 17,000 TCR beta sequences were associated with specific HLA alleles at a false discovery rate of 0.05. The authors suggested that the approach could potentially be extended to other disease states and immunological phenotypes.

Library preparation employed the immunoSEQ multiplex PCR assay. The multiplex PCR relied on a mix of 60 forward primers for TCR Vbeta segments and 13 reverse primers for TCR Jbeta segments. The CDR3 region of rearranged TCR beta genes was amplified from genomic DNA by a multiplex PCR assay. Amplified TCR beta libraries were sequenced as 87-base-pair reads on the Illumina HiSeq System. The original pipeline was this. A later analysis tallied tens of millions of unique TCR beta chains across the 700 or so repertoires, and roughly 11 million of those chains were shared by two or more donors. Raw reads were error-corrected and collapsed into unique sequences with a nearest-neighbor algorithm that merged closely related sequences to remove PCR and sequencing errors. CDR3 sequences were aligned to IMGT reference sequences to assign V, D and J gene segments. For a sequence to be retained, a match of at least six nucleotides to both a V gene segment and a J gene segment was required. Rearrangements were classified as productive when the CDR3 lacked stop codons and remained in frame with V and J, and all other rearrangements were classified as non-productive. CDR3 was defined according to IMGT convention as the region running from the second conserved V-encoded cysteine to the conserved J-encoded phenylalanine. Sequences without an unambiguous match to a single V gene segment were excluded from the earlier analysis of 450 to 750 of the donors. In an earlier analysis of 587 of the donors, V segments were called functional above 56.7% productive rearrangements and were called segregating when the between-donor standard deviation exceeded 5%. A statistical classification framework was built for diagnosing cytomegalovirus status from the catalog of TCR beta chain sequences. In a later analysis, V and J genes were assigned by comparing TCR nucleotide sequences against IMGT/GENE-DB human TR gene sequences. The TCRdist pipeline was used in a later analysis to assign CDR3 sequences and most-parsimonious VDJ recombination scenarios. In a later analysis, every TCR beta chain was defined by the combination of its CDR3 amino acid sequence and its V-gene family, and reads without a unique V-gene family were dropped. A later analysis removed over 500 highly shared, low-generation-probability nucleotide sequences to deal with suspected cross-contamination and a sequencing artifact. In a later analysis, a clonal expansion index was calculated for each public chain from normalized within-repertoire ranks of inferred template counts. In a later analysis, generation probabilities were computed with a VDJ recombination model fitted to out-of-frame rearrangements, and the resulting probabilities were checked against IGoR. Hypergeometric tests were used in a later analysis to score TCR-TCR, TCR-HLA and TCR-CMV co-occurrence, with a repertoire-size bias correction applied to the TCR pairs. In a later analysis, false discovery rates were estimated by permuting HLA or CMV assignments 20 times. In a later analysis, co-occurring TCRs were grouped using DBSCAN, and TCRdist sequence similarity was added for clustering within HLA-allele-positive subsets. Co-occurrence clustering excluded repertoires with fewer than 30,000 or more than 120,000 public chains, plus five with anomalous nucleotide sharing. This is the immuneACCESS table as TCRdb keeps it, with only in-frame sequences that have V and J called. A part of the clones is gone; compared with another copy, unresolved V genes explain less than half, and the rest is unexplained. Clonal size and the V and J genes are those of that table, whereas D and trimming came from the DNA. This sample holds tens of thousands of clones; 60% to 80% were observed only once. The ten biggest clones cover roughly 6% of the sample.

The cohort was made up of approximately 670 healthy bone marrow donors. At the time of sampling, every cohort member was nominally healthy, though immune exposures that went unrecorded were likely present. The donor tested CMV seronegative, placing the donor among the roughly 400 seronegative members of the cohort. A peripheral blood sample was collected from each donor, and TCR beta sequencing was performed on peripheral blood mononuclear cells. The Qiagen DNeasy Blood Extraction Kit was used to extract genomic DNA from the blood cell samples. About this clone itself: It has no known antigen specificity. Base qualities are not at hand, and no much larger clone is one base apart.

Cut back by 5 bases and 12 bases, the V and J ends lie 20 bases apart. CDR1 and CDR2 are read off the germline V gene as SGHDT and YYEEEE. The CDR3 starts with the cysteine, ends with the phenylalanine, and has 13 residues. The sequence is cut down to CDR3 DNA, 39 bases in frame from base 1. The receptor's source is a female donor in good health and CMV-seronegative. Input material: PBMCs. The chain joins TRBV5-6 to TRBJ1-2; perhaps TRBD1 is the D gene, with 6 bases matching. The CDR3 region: CASSSKPTGKNTF. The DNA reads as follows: TGTGCCAGCAGTTCGAAACCCACAGGGAAGAACACCTTC.